This T cell receptor beta chain was recovered during a study of regulatory T cells in long-lasting Graves disease. A few counts support this clonotype. Stated time point: newly diagnosed GD, antithyroid drugs for less than 3 months. The authors made the TCR library using RNA they extracted from PBMCs. The authors built TCR beta libraries using iRepertoire HTBI primers and Arm-PCR of CDR3 regions. TCRdb called the multiplex PCR reads again in MiXCR, with one record for every CDR3 protein. The sample records over 300,000 distinct CDR3 sequences, 15% to 18% being singletons. Germline loops: CDR1 DFQATT, CDR2 SNEGSKA (reference sequence). This CDR3 has 15 residues. V gave up 5 bases and J gave up 1 base; unmatched junction bases: 5.

This sequence was found in a female donor with Graves disease. This rearrangement joins TRBV20-1 to TRBJ2-3; 11 bases map to TRBD2. The sample consisted of peripheral blood mononuclear cells (PBMCs), taken at new diagnosis, from a patient treated with antithyroid drugs. The CDR3 DNA reads as TGCAGTGCTCCTAAACTAGCGGGGGGCACAGATACGCAGTATTTT. Its translation is CSAPKLAGGTDTQYF.